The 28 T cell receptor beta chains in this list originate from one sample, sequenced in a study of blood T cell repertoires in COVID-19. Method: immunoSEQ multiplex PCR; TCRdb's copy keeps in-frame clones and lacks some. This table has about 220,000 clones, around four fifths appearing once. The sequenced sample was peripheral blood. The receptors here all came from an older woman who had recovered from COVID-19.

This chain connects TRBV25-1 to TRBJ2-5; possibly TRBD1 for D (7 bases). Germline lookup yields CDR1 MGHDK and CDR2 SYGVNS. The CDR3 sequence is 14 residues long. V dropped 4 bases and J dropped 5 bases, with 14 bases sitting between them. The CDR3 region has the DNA TGTGCCAGCAGTGTACCAGGGGGGCAGGAGACCCAGTACTTC. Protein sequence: CASSVPGGQETQYF.

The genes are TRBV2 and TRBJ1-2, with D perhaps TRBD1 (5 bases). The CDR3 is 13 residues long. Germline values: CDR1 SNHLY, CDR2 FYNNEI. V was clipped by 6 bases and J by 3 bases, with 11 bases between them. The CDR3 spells CASSADSDYGYTF. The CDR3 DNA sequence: TGTGCCAGCAGCGCCGACAGTGACTATGGCTACACCTTC.

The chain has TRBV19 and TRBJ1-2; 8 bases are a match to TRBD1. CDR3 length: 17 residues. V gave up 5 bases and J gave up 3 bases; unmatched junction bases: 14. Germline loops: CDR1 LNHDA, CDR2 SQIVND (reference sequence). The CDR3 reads CASSPRQGTHYDYGYTF. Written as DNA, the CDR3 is TGTGCCAGTAGTCCCCGACAGGGGACCCATTATGACTATGGCTACACCTTC.

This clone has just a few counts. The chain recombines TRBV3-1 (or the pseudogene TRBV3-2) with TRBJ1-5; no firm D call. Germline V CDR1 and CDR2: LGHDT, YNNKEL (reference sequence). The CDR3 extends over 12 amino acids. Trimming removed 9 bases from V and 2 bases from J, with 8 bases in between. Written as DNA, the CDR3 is TGTGCCAGTGCTGAGGGCAATCAGCCCCAGCATTTT. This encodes CASAEGNQPQHF.

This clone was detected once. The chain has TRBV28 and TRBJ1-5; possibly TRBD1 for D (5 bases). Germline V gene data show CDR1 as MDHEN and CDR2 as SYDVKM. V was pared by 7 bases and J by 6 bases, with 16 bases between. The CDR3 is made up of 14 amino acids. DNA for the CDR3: TGTGCCAGCACCGTCAGGGTGAGAAGTCAGCCCCAGCATTTT. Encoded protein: CASTVRVRSQPQHF.

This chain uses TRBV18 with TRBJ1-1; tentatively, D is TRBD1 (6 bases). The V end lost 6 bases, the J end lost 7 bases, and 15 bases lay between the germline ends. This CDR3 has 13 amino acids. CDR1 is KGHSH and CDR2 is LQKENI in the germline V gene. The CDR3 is CASSLRQDSEAFF. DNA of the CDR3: TGTGCCAGCTCGCTCAGACAGGACAGTGAAGCTTTCTTT.

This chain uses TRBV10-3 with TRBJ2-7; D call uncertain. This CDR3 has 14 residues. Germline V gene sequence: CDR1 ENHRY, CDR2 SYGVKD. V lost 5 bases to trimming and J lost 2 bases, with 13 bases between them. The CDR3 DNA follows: TGTGCCATCAGTTCCCCGGTACCCCCCTACGAGCAGTACTTC. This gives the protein CAISSPVPPYEQYF.

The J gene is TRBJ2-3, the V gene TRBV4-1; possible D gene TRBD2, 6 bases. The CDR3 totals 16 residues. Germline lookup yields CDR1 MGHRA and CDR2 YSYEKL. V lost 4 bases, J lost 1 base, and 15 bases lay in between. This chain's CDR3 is CASSPYLRGGTDTQYF. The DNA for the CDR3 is TGCGCCAGCAGCCCGTACCTGCGGGGCGGCACAGATACGCAGTATTTT.

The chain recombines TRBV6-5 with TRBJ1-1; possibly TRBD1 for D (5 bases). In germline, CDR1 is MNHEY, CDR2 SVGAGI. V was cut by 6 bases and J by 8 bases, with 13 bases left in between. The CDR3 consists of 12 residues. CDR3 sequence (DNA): TGTGCCAGCAGCCCGTCTCGGGGGGAAGCTTTCTTT. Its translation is CASSPSRGEAFF.

The CDR3 DNA reads as TGTGCCAGCAGACCGACAGGGGGCGGCTATGGCTACACCTTC. Translated, it gives CASRPTGGGYGYTF. The genes are TRBV3-1 (or the pseudogene TRBV3-2) and TRBJ1-2, with 10 positions matching TRBD1. V trimming: 6 bases; J trimming: 4 bases; junction bases outside the gene matches: 5. The CDR3 loop spans 14 amino acids. The germline gives CDR1 LGHDT, CDR2 YNNKEL (reference sequence).

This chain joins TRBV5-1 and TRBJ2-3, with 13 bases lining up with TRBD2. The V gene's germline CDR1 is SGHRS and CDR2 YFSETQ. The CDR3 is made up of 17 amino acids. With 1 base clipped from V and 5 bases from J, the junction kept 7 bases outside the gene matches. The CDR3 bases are TGCGCCAGCAGCTTGCCGACTAGCGGGGGGCAGGAAGATACGCAGTATTTT. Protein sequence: CASSLPTSGGQEDTQYF.

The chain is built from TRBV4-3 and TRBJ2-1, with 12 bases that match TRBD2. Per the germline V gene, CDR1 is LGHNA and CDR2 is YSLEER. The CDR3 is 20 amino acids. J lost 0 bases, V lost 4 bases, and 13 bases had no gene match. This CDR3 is CASSLSGRLAGESSYNEQFF. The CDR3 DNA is TGCGCCAGCAGCCTCTCAGGAAGACTAGCGGGGGAAAGCTCCTACAATGAGCAGTTCTTC.

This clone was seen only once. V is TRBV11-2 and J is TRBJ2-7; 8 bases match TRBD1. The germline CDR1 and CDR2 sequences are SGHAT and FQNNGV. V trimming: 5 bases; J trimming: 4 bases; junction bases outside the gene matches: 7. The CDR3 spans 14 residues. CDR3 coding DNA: TGTGCCAGCAGCCCCCGGACAGGGACGTACGAGCAGTACTTC. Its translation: CASSPRTGTYEQYF.

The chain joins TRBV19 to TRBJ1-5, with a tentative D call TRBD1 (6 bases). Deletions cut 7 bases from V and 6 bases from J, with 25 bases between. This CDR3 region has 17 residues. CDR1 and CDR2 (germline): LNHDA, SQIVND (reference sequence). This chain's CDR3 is CASTGLGRGAGGQPQHF. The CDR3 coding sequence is TGTGCCAGTACCGGGTTGGGACGGGGGGCGGGCGGTCAGCCCCAGCATTTT.

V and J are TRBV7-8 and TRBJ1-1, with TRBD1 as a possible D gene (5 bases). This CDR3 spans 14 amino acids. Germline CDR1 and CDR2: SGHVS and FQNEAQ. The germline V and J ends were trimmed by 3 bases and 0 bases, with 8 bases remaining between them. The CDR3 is CASSLGPMNTEAFF. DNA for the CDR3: TGTGCCAGCAGCTTGGGGCCAATGAACACTGAAGCTTTCTTT.

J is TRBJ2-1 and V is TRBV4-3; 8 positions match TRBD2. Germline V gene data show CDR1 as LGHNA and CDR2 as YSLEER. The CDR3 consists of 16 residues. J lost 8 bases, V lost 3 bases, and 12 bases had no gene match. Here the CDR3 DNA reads TGCGCCAGCAGCCAGGAGGCTAGCGGGTCATGGGATGAGCAGTTCTTC. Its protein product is CASSQEASGSWDEQFF.

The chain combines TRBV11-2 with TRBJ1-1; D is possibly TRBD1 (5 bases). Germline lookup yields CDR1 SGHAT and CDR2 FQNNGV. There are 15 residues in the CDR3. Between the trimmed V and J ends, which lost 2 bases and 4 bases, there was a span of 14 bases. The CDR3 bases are TGTGCCAGCAGCTTATTAGGGGTAAGAGGCACTGAAGCTTTCTTT. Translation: CASSLLGVRGTEAFF.

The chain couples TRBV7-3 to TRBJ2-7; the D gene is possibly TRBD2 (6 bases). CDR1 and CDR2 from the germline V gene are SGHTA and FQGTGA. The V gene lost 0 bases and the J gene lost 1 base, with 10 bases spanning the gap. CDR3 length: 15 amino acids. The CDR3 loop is CASSLTGGASYEQYF. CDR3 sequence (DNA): TGTGCCAGCAGCTTAACAGGCGGGGCATCCTACGAGCAGTACTTC.

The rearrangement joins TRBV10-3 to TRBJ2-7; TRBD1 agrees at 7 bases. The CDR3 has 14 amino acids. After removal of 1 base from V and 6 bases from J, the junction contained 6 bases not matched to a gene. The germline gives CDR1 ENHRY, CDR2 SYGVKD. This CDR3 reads CAISEFLQGSEQYF. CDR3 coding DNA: TGTGCCATCAGTGAGTTCTTACAGGGGAGCGAGCAGTACTTC.

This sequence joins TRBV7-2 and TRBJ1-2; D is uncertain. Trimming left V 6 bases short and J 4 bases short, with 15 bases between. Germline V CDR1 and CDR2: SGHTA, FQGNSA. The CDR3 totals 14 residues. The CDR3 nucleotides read TGTGCCAGCAGTTCCCGGGGAGGGCTCTATGGCTACACCTTC. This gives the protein CASSSRGGLYGYTF. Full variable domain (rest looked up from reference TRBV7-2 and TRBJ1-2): GAGVSQSPSNKVTEKGKDVELRCDPISGHTALYWYRQSLGQGLEFLIYFQGNSAPDKSGLPSDRFSAERTGGSVSTLTIQRTQQEDSAVYLCASSSRGGLYGYTFGSGTRLTVV.

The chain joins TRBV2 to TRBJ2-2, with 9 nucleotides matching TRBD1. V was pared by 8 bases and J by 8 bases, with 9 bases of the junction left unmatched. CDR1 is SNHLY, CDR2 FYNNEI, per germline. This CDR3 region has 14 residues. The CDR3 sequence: CASGPGQGRGELFF. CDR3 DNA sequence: TGTGCCAGCGGCCCGGGACAGGGAAGAGGGGAGCTGTTTTTT. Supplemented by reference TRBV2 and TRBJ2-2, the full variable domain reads EPEVTQTPSHQVTQMGQEVILRCVPISNHLYFYWYRQILGQKVEFLVSFYNNEISEKSEIFDDQFSVERPDGSNFTLKIRSTKLEDSAMYFCASGPGQGRGELFFGEGSRLTVL.

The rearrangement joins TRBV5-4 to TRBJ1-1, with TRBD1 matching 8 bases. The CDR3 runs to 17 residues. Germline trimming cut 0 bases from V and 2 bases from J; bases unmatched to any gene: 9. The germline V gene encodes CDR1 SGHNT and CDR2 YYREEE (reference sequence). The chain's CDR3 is CASSLDPGGVFNTEAFF. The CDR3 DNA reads TGTGCCAGCAGCTTGGATCCAGGGGGCGTATTTAACACTGAAGCTTTCTTT.

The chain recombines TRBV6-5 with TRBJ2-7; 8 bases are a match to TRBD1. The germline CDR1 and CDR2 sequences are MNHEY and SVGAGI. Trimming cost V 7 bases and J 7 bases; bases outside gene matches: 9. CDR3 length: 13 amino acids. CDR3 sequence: CASTAPGQAEQYF. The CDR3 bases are TGTGCCAGCACTGCTCCGGGACAGGCTGAGCAGTACTTC.

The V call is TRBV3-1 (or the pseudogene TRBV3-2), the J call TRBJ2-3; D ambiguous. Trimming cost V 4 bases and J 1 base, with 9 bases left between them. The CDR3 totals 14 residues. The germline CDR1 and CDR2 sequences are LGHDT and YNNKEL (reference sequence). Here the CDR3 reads CASSRGRGTDTQYF. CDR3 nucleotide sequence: TGTGCCAGCAGCCGAGGTCGAGGCACAGATACGCAGTATTTT.

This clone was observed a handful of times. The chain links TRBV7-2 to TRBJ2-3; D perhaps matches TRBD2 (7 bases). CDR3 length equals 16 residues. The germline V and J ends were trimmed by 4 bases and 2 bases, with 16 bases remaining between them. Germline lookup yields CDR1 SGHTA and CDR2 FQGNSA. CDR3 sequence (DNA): TGTGCCAGCAGCTCGCGCCGGGCGGGGGCCACAGATACGCAGTATTTT. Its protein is CASSSRRAGATDTQYF. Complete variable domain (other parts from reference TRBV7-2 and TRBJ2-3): GAGVSQSPSNKVTEKGKDVELRCDPISGHTALYWYRQSLGQGLEFLIYFQGNSAPDKSGLPSDRFSAERTGGSVSTLTIQRTQQEDSAVYLCASSSRRAGATDTQYFGPGTRLTVL.

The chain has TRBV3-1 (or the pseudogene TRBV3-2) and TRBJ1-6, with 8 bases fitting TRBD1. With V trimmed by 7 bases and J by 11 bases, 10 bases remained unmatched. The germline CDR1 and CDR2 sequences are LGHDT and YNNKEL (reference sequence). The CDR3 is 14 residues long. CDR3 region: CASTTQGAATPLHF. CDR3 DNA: TGTGCCAGCACCACCCAGGGGGCCGCTACACCCCTCCACTTT.

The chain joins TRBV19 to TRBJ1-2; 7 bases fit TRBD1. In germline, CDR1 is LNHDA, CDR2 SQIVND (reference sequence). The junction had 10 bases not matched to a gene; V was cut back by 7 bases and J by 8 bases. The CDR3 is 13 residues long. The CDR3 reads CASNPTRTGGYTF. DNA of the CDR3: TGTGCCAGTAACCCGACCCGGACAGGCGGCTACACCTTC.

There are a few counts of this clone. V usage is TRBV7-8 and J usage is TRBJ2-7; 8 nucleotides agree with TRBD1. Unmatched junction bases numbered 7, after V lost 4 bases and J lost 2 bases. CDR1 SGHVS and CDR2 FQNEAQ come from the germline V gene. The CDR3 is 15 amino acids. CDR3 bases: TGTGCCAGCAGCTCACGACAGGGGAGGACCTACGAGCAGTACTTC. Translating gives CASSSRQGRTYEQYF.